Included here is one TCR beta chain sequence, with context. This sample was included in a study of blood T cell repertoires in COVID-19. Overall study context: COVID-19 samples collected from the United States, Italy and Spain covered acute and convalescent phases.

Per the study methods: Estimation of nucleated cell counts relied on the amplification of reference gene primers. TCRdb keeps only in-frame clones here, not all; method: immunoSEQ multiplex PCR. That table gives V, J and clone size, and the DNA gave D and trimming. The sample lists roughly 48,000 clones, 65% to 90% seen once, with roughly 7% in the top ten. CDR1 is ENHRY, CDR2 SYGVKD, per germline. The CDR3 extends over 13 amino acids. The V and J ends lost 6 bases and 6 bases, in that order; junction bases with no gene match: 4. The material sequenced was peripheral blood. The gene calls are TRBV10-3 and TRBJ1-2, with TRBD1 matching 10 bases. The receptor's source is a man aged 40-49 years with acute or convalescent COVID-19. The CDR3 sequence is CAIRGTGEDGYTF. In DNA, the CDR3 is TGTGCCATCAGGGGGACAGGGGAGGATGGCTACACCTTC.